These 5 T cell receptor beta chains originate from one sample sequenced in a study of chemoradiotherapy in HPV16-positive cancers. TCRdb's table, derived via immunoSEQ multiplex PCR, lists solely in-frame clones and lacks some. Of about 12,000 clones listed, around three quarters are singletons. The sample was collected from a patient who underwent chemoradiotherapy. These receptors originate from a human donor with HPV-associated anogenital cancer.

The chain is built from TRBV5-5 and TRBJ2-1; either TRBD1 or TRBD2 may fit D (5 bases each). In germline, CDR1 is SGHKS, CDR2 YYEKEE (reference sequence). V was cut by 2 bases and J by 6 bases, with 6 bases left in between. This CDR3 is built from 12 residues. The CDR3 is CASSFGGNEQFF. CDR3 in DNA: TGTGCCAGCAGCTTTGGGGGCAATGAGCAGTTCTTC.

The sample holds a few counts of this clone. The CDR3 DNA reads TGTGCCAGCAGCTTAGCACAGGGCTACGAGCAGTACTTC. This translates into CASSLAQGYEQYF. V gene TRBV7-2 combines with J gene TRBJ2-7; the D gene is possibly TRBD1 (6 bases). The length of the CDR3 is 13 residues. Germline V gene sequence: CDR1 SGHTA, CDR2 FQGNSA. V lost 0 bases to trimming and J lost 3 bases, with 6 bases between them. The full variable domain, rest sourced from reference TRBV7-2 and TRBJ2-7, is GAGVSQSPSNKVTEKGKDVELRCDPISGHTALYWYRQSLGQGLEFLIYFQGNSAPDKSGLPSDRFSAERTGGSVSTLTIQRTQQEDSAVYLCASSLAQGYEQYFGPGTRLTVT.

This sequence joins TRBV5-8 and TRBJ1-5; TRBD1 might be the D (6 bases). Germline V gene lookup returns CDR1 SGHTS and CDR2 YDEGEE. CDR3 length: 16 residues. V lost 4 bases and J 11 bases, leaving 25 bases between the germline ends. This chain's CDR3 is CASSPQWGPLTSTQHF. Written as DNA, the CDR3 is TGTGCCAGCAGCCCCCAATGGGGGCCCCTTACCTCGACCCAGCATTTT. The full variable domain, its missing parts supplied by reference TRBV5-8 and TRBJ1-5, is EAGVTQSPTHLIKTRGQQATLRCSPISGHTSVYWYQQALGLGLQFLLWYDEGEERNRGNFPPRFSGRQFPNYSSELNVNALELEDSALYLCASSPQWGPLTSTQHFGDGTRLSIL.

V is TRBV27 and J is TRBJ2-5; 7 bases are shared with TRBD2. V shed 2 bases and J 3 bases; nucleotides not matched to a gene: 3. The CDR3 covers 14 residues. Germline lookup yields CDR1 MNHEY and CDR2 SMNVEV (reference sequence). CDR3 coding DNA: TGTGCCAGCAGTTTACTTGGGGGGGAAGAGACCCAGTACTTC. Its translation is CASSLLGGEETQYF.

This chain joins TRBV6-5 and TRBJ1-1, with a weak D call TRBD1 (5 bases). Germline CDR1 reads MNHEY; CDR2 reads SVGAGI. Trimming cost V 0 bases and J 1 base, with 6 bases left between them. CDR3 size: 14 residues. CDR3 protein: CASSYSTGNTEAFF. The DNA of the CDR3 is TGTGCCAGCAGTTACTCTACAGGGAACACTGAAGCTTTCTTT.